The 16 T cell receptor beta chains in this list originate from one sample, sequenced in a study of blood T cell repertoires in COVID-19. Using immunoSEQ multiplex PCR, the repertoire was profiled, and TCRdb retains in-frame clones only, with some absent. This repertoire shows some 300,000 clones, around 86% found once; its top ten account for less than 4.5%. The sample consisted of PBMCs or T cells enriched from blood (not recorded which). The receptors were sampled from a man under 40 who had recovered from COVID-19.

The chain carries TRBV7-6 and TRBJ2-5; 12 positions agree with TRBD2. The CDR3 totals 15 residues. V lost 6 bases, J lost 4 bases, and 6 bases stayed unmatched. Germline CDR1 SGHVS, CDR2 FNYEAQ. CDR3 nucleotides: TGTGCCAGCAGTCATCTAGCGGGAGGGCCAGAGACCCAGTACTTC. Protein product: CASSHLAGGPETQYF.

The chain employs TRBV11-1 and TRBJ1-1; no clear D gene. CDR1 is SGHAT, CDR2 FQDESV, per germline (reference sequence). This CDR3 region has 15 residues. Deletions cut 7 bases from V and 0 bases from J, with 15 bases between. CDR3 bases: TGTGCCAGCACTTTGCCCAGCGAAATGAACACTGAAGCTTTCTTT. Residues: CASTLPSEMNTEAFF.

V gene TRBV7-9 combines with J gene TRBJ1-2; 8 bases are shared with TRBD1. V dropped 4 bases and J dropped 2; count of bases not matched to a gene: 9. The V gene's germline CDR1 is SEHNR and CDR2 FQNEAQ (reference sequence). The CDR3 is 16 amino acids. CDR3 residues: CASSSGGQAMNYGYTF. DNA for the CDR3: TGTGCCAGCAGCTCCGGGGGACAGGCGATGAACTATGGCTACACCTTC. The whole variable domain, filled in from reference TRBV7-9 and TRBJ1-2, reads DTGVSQNPRHKITKRGQNVTFRCDPISEHNRLYWYRQTLGQGPEFLTYFQNEAQLEKSRLLSDRFSAERPKGSFSTLEIQRTEQGDSAMYLCASSSGGQAMNYGYTFGSGTRLTVV.

The chain is built from TRBV4-1 and TRBJ2-7; 9 nucleotides match TRBD1. The CDR3 runs to 18 residues. V shed 4 bases, J shed 4 bases, and the junction held 17 bases outside the gene matches. Germline assignment: CDR1 MGHRA and CDR2 YSYEKL. The CDR3 reads CASSLKLGGTGTVYEQYF. DNA of the CDR3: TGCGCCAGCAGCCTCAAGCTTGGTGGGACAGGGACGGTGTACGAGCAGTACTTC.

CDR3 loop: CASSVEGLAAGETQYF. The DNA for the CDR3 is TGTGCCAGCAGCGTAGAAGGGCTAGCGGCCGGAGAGACCCAGTACTTC. This sequence joins TRBV9 and TRBJ2-5; 7 bases fit TRBD2. The CDR3 contains 16 residues. CDR1 and CDR2 (germline): SGDLS, YYNGEE. V shed 0 bases, J shed 4 bases, and the junction held 9 bases outside the gene matches.

The CDR3 nucleotides are TGTGCCAGCAGTTACTCCCAGGGCCCTAACTATGGCTACACCTTC. This sequence encodes CASSYSQGPNYGYTF. V is TRBV6-5 and J is TRBJ1-2; TRBD1 might be the D (5 bases). The CDR3 has 15 residues. V was pared by 0 bases and J by 0 bases, with 8 bases between. Germline V gene sequence: CDR1 MNHEY, CDR2 SVGAGI.

The chain employs TRBV6-6 and TRBJ1-2; possibly TRBD1 for D (5 bases). This CDR3 comprises 14 residues. The germline V gene encodes CDR1 MNHNY and CDR2 SVGAGI (reference sequence). V was trimmed by 0 bases and J by 8 bases, leaving 13 bases between them. The chain's CDR3 is CASSYSVRGDGYTF. The CDR3 DNA follows: TGTGCCAGCAGTTACTCGGTCCGGGGGGACGGCTACACCTTC.

This clone was seen once. The V gene is TRBV29-1, the J gene TRBJ2-7, with a weak D call TRBD2 (5 bases). The CDR3 sequence is 19 residues long. Germline V lookup: CDR1 SQVTM, CDR2 ANQGSEA. V was pared by 2 bases and J by 3 bases, with 29 bases between. The CDR3 region is CSVELLWVVARTSNYEQYF. CDR3 nucleotides: TGCAGCGTTGAACTTTTGTGGGTGGTAGCGAGAACAAGCAACTACGAGCAGTACTTC.

The CDR3 nucleotides read TGTGCCAGCAGCTTATACGGGGGTGGGAGCGGCAGCACAGATACGCAGTATTTT. This sequence encodes CASSLYGGGSGSTDTQYF. The rearrangement uses TRBV11-2 and TRBJ2-3; D perhaps matches TRBD2 (6 bases). Germline V lookup: CDR1 SGHAT, CDR2 FQNNGV. The V end was cut by 2 bases, the J end by 0 bases, with 18 bases between. The length of the CDR3 is 18 residues.

In its sample, this clone was seen a few times. The rearrangement links TRBV5-5 to TRBJ1-2, with TRBD1 matching 8 bases. This CDR3 is built from 15 residues. Losses at the gene ends were 2 bases for V and 1 base for J; bases not matched to a gene: 4. The V gene's germline CDR1 is SGHKS and CDR2 YYEKEE (reference sequence). CDR3 sequence reads: CASSFGQGINYGYTF. CDR3 sequence (DNA): TGTGCCAGCAGCTTCGGACAGGGCATTAACTATGGCTACACCTTC.

The chain joins TRBV7-2 to TRBJ2-7; 10 positions match TRBD1. This CDR3 spans 15 amino acids. The J segment lost 8 bases and the V segment lost 5 bases, leaving 12 bases of the junction unmatched. Per the germline V gene, CDR1 is SGHTA and CDR2 is FQGNSA. The CDR3 loop is CASSPRTGGSYKQYF. Written as DNA, the CDR3 is TGTGCCAGCAGCCCCCGGACAGGGGGGAGTTATAAGCAGTACTTC.

In its sample, this clone was seen once. The genes are TRBV5-5 and TRBJ2-4; TRBD1 matches at 7 bases. V lost 4 bases to trimming and J lost 0 bases; unmatched junction nucleotides: 13. The CDR3 is 18 residues long. Germline V gene lookup returns CDR1 SGHKS and CDR2 YYEKEE (reference sequence). The chain's CDR3 is CASSAPGQIYLAKNIQYF. The CDR3 coding sequence is TGTGCCAGCAGCGCCCCGGGACAGATTTATTTAGCCAAAAACATTCAGTACTTC.

The V gene is TRBV2, the J gene TRBJ2-3; D might be TRBD1 (5 bases). This CDR3 has 14 amino acids. CDR1 and CDR2 (germline): SNHLY, FYNNEI. Between the trimmed V and J ends, which lost 3 bases and 5 bases, there was a span of 12 bases. The CDR3 DNA is TGTGCCAGCAGTGACCTCTGGGGCGGAGATACGCAGTATTTT. This codes for CASSDLWGGDTQYF.

As for this clone: The missing conserved phenylalanine or tryptophan at the end of this CDR3 makes a read error likely. The DNA is omitted, as the CDR3 cannot be located on it reliably, and the CDR3 follows TCRdb's listing. The rearrangement uses TRBV7-9 and TRBJ1-1. Looked up from germline, CDR1 is SEHNR and CDR2 is FQNEAQ (reference sequence). Including both end residues, the CDR3 is 10 amino acids long. The CDR3 loop reads CASSPGGLRI.

This chain links TRBV27 with TRBJ1-1; D is possibly TRBD1 (5 bases). This CDR3 region has 14 residues. Per the germline V gene, CDR1 is MNHEY and CDR2 is SMNVEV (reference sequence). Trimming removed 0 bases at V and 4 bases at J, with 9 bases between. The CDR3 region is CASSLSERGTEAFF. The CDR3 DNA is TGTGCCAGCAGTTTATCGGAAAGGGGCACTGAAGCTTTCTTT.

This clone has only one observation. The gene calls are TRBV30 and TRBJ1-1; D unclear. This CDR3 comprises 16 residues. Trimming cost V 2 bases and J 0 bases, with 16 bases left between them. CDR1 and CDR2 from the germline V gene are GTSNPN and SVGIG (reference sequence). As DNA, the CDR3 is TGTGCCTGGAGTATGTCCGGGATAACCATGAACACTGAAGCTTTCTTT. It yields the protein CAWSMSGITMNTEAFF.